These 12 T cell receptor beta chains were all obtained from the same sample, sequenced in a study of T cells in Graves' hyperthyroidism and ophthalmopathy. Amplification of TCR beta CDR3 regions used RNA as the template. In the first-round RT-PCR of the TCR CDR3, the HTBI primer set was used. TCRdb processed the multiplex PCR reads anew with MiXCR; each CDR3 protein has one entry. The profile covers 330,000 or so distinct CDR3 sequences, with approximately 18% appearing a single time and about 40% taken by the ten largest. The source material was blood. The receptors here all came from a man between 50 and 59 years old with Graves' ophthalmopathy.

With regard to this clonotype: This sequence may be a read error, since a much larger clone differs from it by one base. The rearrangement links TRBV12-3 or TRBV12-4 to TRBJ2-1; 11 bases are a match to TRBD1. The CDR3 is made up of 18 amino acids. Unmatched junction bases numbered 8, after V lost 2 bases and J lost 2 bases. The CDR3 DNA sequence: TGTGCCAGCAGTTTACATTTAGGGGGACAGGGGGCCTACAATGAGCAGTTCTTC. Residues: CASSLHLGGQGAYNEQFF.

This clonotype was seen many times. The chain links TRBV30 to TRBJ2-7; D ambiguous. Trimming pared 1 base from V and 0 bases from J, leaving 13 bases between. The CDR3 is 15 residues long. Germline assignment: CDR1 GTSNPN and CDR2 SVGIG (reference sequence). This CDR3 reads CAWSADPWSSYEQYF. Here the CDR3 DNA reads TGTGCCTGGAGTGCTGACCCCTGGAGCTCCTACGAGCAGTACTTC.

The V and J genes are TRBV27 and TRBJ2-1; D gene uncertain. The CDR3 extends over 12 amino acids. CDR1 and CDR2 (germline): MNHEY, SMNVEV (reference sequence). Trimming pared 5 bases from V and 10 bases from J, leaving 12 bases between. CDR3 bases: TGTGCCAGCAGTCCAACCTCTCAGGAGCAGTTCTTC. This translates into CASSPTSQEQFF.

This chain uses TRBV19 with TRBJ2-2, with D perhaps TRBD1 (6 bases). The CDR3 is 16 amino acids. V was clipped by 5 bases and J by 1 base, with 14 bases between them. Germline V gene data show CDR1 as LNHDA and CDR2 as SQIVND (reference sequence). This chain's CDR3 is CASSSAGTRNTGELFF. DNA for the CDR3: TGTGCCAGTAGTTCAGCCGGGACAAGGAACACCGGGGAGCTGTTTTTT.

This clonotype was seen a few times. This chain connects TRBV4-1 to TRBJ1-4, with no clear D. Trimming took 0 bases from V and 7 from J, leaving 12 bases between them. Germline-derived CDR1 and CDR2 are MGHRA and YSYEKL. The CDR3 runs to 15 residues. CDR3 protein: CASSQDSGGGEKLFF. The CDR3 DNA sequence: TGCGCCAGCAGCCAAGATTCGGGTGGTGGTGAAAAACTGTTTTTT.

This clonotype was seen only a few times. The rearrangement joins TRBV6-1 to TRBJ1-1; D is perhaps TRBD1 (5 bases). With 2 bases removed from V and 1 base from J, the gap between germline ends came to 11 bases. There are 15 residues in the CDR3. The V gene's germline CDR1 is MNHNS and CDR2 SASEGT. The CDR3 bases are TGTGCCAGCAGTGAATGGGGCAGGGCGAACACTGAAGCTTTCTTT. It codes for CASSEWGRANTEAFF.

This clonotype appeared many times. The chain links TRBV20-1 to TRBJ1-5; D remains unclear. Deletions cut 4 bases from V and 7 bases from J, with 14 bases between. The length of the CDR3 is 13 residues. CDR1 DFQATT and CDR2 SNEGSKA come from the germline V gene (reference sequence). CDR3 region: CSATEGRYQPQHF. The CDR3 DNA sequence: TGCAGTGCTACAGAGGGCCGGTACCAGCCCCAGCATTTT.

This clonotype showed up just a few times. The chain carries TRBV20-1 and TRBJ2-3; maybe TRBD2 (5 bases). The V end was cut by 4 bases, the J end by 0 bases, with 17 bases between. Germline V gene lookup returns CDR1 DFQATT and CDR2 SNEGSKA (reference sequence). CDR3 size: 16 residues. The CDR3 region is CSAKRRAGPSTDTQYF. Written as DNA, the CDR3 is TGCAGTGCTAAACGTCGGGCGGGCCCTAGCACAGATACGCAGTATTTT.

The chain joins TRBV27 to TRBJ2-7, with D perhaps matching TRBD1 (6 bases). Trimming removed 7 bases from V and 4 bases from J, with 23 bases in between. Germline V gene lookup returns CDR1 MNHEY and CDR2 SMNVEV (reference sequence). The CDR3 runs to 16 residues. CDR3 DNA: TGTGCCAGCATAGGCTGGGGGCCCCACCAAAAATACGAGCAGTACTTC. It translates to CASIGWGPHQKYEQYF.

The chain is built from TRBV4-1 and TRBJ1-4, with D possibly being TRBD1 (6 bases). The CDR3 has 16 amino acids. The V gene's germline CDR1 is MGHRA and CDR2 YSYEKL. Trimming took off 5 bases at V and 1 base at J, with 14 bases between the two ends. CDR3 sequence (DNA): TGCGCCAGCAGCTCAAAGGGGGTAGGAACTAATGAAAAACTGTTTTTT. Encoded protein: CASSSKGVGTNEKLFF.

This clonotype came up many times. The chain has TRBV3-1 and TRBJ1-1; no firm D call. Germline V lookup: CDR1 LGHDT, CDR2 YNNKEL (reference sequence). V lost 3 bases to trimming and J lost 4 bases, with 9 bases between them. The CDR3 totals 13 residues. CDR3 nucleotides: TGTGCCAGCAGCCAGGGAAGTGCCACTGAAGCTTTCTTT. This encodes CASSQGSATEAFF. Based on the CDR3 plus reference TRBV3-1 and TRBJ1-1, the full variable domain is DTAVSQTPKYLVTQMGNDKSIKCEQNLGHDTMYWYKQDSKKFLKIMFSYNNKELIINETVPNRFSPKSPDKAHLNLHINSLELGDSAVYFCASSQGSATEAFFGQGTRLTVV.

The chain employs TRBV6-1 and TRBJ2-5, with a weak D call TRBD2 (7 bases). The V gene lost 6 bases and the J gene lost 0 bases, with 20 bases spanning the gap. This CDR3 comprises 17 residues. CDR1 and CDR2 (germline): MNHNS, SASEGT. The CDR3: CASSKGGLAEYQETQYF. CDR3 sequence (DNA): TGTGCCAGCAGCAAAGGGGGGCTAGCGGAGTACCAAGAGACCCAGTACTTC.